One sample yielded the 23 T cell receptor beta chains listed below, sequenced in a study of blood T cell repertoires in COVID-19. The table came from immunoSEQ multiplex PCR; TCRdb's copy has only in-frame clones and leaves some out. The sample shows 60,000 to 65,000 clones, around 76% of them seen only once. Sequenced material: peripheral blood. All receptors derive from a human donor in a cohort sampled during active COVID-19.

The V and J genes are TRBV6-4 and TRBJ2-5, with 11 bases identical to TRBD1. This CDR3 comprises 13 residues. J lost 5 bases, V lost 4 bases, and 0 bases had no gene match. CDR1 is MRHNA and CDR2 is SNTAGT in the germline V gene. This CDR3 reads CASSGDRGETQYF. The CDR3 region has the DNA TGTGCCAGCAGTGGGGACAGGGGGGAGACCCAGTACTTC.

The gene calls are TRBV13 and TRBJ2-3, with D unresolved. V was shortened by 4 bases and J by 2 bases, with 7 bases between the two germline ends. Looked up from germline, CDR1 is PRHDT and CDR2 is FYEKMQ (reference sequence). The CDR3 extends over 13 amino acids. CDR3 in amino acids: CASSSLSTDTQYF. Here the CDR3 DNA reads TGTGCCAGCAGCTCCCTGTCCACAGATACGCAGTATTTT.

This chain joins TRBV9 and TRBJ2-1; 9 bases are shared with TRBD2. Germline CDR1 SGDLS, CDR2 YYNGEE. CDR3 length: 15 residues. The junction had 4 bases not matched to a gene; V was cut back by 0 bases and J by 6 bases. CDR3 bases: TGTGCCAGCAGCGTAGATGGTAGCGGGGGCAATGAGCAGTTCTTC. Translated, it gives CASSVDGSGGNEQFF. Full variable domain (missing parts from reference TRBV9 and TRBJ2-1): DSGVTQTPKHLITATGQRVTLRCSPRSGDLSVYWYQQSLDQGLQFLIQYYNGEERAKGNILERFSAQQFPDLHSELNLSSLELGDSALYFCASSVDGSGGNEQFFGPGTRLTVL.

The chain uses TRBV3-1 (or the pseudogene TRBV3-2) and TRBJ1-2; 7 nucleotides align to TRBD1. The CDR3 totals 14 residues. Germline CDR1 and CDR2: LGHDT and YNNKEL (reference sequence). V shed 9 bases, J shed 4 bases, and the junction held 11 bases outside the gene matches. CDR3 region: CASSGTDNFYGYTF. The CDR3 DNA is TGTGCCAGTTCCGGGACAGACAACTTCTATGGCTACACCTTC.

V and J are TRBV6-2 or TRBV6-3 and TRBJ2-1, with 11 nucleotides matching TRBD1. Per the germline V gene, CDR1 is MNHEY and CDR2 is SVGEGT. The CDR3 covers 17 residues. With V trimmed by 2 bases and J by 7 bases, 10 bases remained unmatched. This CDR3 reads CASSYLTGQGAGNEQFF. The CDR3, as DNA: TGTGCCAGCAGTTACCTAACCGGACAGGGGGCCGGGAATGAGCAGTTCTTC.

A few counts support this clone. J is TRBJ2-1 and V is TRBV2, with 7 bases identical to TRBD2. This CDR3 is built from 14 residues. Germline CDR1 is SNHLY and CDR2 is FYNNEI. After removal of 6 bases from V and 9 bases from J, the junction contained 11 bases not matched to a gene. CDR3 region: CASRGDSGRGEQFF. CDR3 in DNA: TGTGCCAGCAGGGGAGATTCGGGGAGGGGTGAGCAGTTCTTC.

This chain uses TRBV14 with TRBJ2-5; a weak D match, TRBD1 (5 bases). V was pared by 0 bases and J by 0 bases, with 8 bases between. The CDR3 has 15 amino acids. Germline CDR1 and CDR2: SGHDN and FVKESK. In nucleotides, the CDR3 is TGTGCCAGCAGCCAAGAATTGGGGCACCAAGAGACCCAGTACTTC. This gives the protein CASSQELGHQETQYF.

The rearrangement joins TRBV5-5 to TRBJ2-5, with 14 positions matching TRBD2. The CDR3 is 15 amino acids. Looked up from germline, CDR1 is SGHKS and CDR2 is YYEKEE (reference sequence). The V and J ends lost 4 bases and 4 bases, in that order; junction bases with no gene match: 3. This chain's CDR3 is CASSKGLAGGETQYF. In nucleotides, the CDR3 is TGTGCCAGCAGCAAAGGACTAGCGGGGGGAGAGACCCAGTACTTC.

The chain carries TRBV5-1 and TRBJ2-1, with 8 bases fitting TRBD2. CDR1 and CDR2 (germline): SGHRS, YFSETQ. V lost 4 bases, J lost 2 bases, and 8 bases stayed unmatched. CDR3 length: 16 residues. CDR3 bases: TGCGCCAGCAGCGGGCGGGGGGCCGAAACCTACAATGAGCAGTTCTTC. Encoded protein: CASSGRGAETYNEQFF. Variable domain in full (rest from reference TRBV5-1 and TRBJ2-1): KAGVTQTPRYLIKTRGQQVTLSCSPISGHRSVSWYQQTPGQGLQFLFEYFSETQRNKGNFPGRFSGRQFSNSRSEMNVSTLELGDSALYLCASSGRGAETYNEQFFGPGTRLTVL.

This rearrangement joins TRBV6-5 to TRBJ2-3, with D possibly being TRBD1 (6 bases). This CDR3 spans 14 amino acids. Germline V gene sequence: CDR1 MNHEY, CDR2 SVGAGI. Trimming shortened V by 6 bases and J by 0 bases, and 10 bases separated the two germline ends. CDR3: CASRTQGSTDTQYF. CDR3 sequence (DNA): TGTGCCAGCAGAACACAGGGCAGCACAGATACGCAGTATTTT.

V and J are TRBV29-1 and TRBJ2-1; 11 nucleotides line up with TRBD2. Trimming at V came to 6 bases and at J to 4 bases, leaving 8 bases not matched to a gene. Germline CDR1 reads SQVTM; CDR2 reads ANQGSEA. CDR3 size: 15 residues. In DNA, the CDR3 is TGCAGCGTGGAGACTAGCGGGGTGGGGTACAATGAGCAGTTCTTC. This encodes CSVETSGVGYNEQFF.

The DNA for the CDR3 is TGTGCCAGCAGTGAATTGGGCCGGGGAGAGCAGTTCTTC. Amino acid sequence: CASSELGRGEQFF. V and J are TRBV6-1 and TRBJ2-1; D might be TRBD2 (5 bases). Germline CDR1 MNHNS, CDR2 SASEGT. The CDR3 totals 13 residues. With 2 bases removed from V and 10 bases from J, the gap between germline ends came to 12 bases.

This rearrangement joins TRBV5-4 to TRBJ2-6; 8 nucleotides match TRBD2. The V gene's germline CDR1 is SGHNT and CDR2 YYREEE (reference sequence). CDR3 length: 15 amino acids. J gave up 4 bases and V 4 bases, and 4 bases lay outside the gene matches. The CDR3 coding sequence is TGTGCCAGCAGCCCTCGGGGGGGCGGGGCCAACGTCCTGACTTTC. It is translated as CASSPRGGGANVLTF.

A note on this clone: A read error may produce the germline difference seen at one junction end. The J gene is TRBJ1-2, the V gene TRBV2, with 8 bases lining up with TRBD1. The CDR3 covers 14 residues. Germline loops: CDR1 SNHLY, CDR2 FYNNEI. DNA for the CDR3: TGTGCCAGCAGTGAAGCGCGTAGGGACAGGTTTTACCCTTTC. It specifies CASSEARRDRFYPF.

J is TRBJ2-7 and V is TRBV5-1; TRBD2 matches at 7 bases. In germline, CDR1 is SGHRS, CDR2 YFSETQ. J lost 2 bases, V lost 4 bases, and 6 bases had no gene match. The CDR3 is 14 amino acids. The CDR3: CASSPGGFPYEQYF. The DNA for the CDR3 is TGCGCCAGCAGCCCCGGGGGGTTCCCCTACGAGCAGTACTTC.

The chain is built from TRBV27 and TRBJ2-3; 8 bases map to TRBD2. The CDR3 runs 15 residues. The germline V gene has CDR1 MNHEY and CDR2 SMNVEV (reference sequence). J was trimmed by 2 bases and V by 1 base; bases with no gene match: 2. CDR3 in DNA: TGTGCCAGCAGTTTATTTAGCGGGATCACAGATACGCAGTATTTT. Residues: CASSLFSGITDTQYF.

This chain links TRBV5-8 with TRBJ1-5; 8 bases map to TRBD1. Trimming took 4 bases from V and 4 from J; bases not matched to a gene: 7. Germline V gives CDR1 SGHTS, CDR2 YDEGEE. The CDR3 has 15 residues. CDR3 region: CASSRGQVGNQPQHF. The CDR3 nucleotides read TGTGCCAGCAGCAGGGGACAGGTTGGGAATCAGCCCCAGCATTTT.

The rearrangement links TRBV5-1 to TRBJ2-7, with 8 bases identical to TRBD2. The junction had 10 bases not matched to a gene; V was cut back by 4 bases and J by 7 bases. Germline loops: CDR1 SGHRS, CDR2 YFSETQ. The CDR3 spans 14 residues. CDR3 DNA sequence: TGCGCCAGCAGCCCGCGGGCGGGGGGCCCGGAGCAGTACTTC. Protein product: CASSPRAGGPEQYF.

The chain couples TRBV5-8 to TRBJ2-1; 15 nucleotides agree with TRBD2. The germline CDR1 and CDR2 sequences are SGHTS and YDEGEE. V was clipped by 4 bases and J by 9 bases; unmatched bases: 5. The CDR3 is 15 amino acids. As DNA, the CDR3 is TGTGCCAGCAGCCACGGGACTAGCGGGGGGCTTGAGCAGTTCTTC. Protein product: CASSHGTSGGLEQFF.

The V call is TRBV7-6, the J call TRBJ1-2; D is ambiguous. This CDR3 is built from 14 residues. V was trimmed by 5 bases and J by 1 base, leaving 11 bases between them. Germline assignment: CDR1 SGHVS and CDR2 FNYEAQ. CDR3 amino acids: CASSQSPGNYGYTF. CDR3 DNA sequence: TGTGCCAGCAGCCAATCACCCGGTAACTATGGCTACACCTTC.

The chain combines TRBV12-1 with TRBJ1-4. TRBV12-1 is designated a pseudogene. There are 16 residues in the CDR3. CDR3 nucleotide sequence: TGTGCCAGCAGCTTTGAAGAACGGAGCCTAACTGAAAAACTGTTTTTT. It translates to CASSFEERSLTEKLFF.

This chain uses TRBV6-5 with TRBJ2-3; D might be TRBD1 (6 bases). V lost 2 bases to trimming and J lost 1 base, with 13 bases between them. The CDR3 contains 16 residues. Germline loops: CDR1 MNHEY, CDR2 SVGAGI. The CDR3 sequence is CASSYLDRFGTDTQYF. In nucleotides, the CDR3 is TGTGCCAGCAGTTACCTCGACAGGTTTGGCACAGATACGCAGTATTTT.

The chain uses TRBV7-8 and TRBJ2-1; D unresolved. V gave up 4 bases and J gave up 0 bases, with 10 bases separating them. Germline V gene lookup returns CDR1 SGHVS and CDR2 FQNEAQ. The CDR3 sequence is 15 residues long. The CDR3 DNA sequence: TGTGCCAGCAGCTCCCGGTCGGGCTCCTACAATGAGCAGTTCTTC. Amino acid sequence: CASSSRSGSYNEQFF. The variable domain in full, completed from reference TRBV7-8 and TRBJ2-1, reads GAGVSQSPRYKVAKRGQDVALRCDPISGHVSLFWYQQALGQGPEFLTYFQNEAQLDKSGLPSDRFFAERPEGSVSTLKIQRTQQEDSAVYLCASSSRSGSYNEQFFGPGTRLTVL.